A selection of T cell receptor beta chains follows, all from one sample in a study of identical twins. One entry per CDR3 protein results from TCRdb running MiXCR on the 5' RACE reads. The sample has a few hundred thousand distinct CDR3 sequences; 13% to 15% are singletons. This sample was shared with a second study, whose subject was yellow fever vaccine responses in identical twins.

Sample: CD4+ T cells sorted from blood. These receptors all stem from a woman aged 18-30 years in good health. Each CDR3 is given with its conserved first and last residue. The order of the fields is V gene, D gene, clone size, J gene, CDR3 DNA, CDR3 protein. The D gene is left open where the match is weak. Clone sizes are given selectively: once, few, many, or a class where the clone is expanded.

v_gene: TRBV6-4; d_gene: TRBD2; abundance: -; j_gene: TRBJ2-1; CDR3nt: TGTGCCCTCTGTCCGGGACTAGCGGGGGGGCCGGGTCGGGGTGAGCAGTTCTTC; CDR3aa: CALCPGLAGGPGRGEQFF
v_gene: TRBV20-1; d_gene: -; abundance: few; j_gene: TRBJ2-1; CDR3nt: TGCAGTGCTAGATCATGGGATGGGGATCTCTCCAATGAGCAGTTCTTC; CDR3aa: CSARSWDGDLSNEQFF
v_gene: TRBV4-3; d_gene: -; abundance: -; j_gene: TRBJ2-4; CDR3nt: TGCGCCAGCAGCCAAGAGTTCGGTATGGGGAACATTCAGTACTTC; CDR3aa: CASSQEFGMGNIQYF
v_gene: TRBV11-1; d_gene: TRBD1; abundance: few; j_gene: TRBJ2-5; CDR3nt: TGTGCCAGCAGACCCGGACAGGGGCTATACCAAGAGACCCAGTACTTC; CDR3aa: CASRPGQGLYQETQYF
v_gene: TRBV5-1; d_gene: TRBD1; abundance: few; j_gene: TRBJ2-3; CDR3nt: TGCGCCAGCAGCTTGGCCCCGTTCAGGGCAGGGGGCGCCTTGACAGATACGCAGTATTTT; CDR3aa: CASSLAPFRAGGALTDTQYF
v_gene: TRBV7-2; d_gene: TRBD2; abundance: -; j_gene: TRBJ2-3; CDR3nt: TGTGCCAGCAGCTCTCGGGGACTAGGTATAGATACGCAGTATTTT; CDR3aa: CASSSRGLGIDTQYF
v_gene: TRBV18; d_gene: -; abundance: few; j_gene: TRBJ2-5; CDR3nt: TGTGCCAGCTCACCGTTTGAAGAGACCCAGTACTTC; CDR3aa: CASSPFEETQYF
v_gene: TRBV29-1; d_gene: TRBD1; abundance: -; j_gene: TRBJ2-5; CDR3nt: TGCAGCGGAGAAAGGGGGACAGGGGGAGAGACCCAGTACTTC; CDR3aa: CSGERGTGGETQYF
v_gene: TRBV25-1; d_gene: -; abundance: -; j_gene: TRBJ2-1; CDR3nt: TGTGCCAGCAGTGAATGGAGGGGCAATGAGCAGTTCTTC; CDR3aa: CASSEWRGNEQFF
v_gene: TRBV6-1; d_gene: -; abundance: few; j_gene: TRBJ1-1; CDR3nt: TGTGCCAGCAGTGACTGGGGGCTCAATACTGAAGCTTTCTTT; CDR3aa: CASSDWGLNTEAFF
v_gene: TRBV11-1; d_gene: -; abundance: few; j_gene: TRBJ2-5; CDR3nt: TGTGCCAGCAGCTCAAAGACGGGAATAGGCAGGATATTAGAGACCCAGTACTTC; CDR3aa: CASSSKTGIGRILETQYF
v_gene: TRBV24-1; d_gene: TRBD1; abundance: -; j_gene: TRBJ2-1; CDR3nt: TGTGCCACCAGTCCAACGGGGGACAGGGGGCTTAATGAGCAGTTCTTC; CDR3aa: CATSPTGDRGLNEQFF
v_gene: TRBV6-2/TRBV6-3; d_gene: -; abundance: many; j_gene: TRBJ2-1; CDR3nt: TGTGCCAGCAGTTACGTCTCTCAAGGTGTGCAGTTCTTC; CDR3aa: CASSYVSQGVQFF
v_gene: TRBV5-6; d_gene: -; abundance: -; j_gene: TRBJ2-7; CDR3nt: TGTGCCAGCAGCTTTTGGACAGTTCAATCCTACGAGCAGTACTTC; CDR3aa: CASSFWTVQSYEQYF
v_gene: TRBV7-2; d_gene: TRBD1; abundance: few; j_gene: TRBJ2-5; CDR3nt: TGTGCCAGCAGCTTGGGACAGGGGGACAACCGAAGGACCCAGTACTTC; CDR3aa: CASSLGQGDNRRTQYF
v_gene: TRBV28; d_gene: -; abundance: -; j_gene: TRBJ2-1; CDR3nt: TGTGCCAGCAGTCCCGGGGGGCGGCGGACCTACAATGAGCAGTTCTTC; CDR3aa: CASSPGGRRTYNEQFF
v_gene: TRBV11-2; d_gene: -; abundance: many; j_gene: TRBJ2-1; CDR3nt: TGTGCCAGCAGCCAAGGACCAACCTACAATGAGCAGTTCTTC; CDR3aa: CASSQGPTYNEQFF
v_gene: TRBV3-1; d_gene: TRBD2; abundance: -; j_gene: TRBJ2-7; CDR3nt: TGTGCCAGCAGCCAAGGAAGTTTGAGCGGGGGGCCCCACGAGCAGTACTTC; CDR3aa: CASSQGSLSGGPHEQYF
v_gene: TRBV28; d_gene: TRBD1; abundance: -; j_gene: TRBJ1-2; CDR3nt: TGTGCCAGCGGACAGGGGAGGATCGGTGGCTACACCTTC; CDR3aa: CASGQGRIGGYTF
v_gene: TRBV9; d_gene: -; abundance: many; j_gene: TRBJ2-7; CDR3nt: TGTGCCAGCAGCGTAGCGGAGAGAGCCGAGCAGTACTTC; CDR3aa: CASSVAERAEQYF
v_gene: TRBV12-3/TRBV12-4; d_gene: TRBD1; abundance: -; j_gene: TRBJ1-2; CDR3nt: TGTGCCAGCAGTTTCGGGACAGGGCGACCAGGGGAAGGCTACACCTTC; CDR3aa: CASSFGTGRPGEGYTF
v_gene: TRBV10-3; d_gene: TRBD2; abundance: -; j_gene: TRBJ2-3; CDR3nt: TGTGCCATCAGTGCCCCCCTGCGGGAGGGCGATACGCAGTATTTT; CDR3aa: CAISAPLREGDTQYF
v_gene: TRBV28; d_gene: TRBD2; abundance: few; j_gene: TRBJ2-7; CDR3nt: TGTGCCAGCAGTGGGAGCGGGAGGTCTTACGAGCAGTACTTC; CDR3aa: CASSGSGRSYEQYF
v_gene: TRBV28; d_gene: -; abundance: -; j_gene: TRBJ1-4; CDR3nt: TGTGCCAGCAGTTTAGGGGGCGAGGTTGAAAAACTGTTTTTT; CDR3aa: CASSLGGEVEKLFF
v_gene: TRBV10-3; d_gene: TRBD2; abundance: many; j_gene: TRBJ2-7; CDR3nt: TGTGCCATCAAACTTGATTTACATTCCTATACCGGGACTAGCAACTCCTACGAGCAGTACTTC; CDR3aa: CAIKLDLHSYTGTSNSYEQYF
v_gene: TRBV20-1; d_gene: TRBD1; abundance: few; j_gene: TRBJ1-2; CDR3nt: TGCAGTGCAACCCGTACAGGGGTTGGTGGCTACACCTTC; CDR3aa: CSATRTGVGGYTF
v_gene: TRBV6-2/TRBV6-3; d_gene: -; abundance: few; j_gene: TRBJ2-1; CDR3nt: TGTGCCAGCAGTTTTTACGGGAGCCCGTACAATGAGCAGTTCTTC; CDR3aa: CASSFYGSPYNEQFF
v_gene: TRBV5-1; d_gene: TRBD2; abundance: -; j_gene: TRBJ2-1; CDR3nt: TGCGCCAGCAGCTCACGAACCGGGACTAGCGGGAGGGCGGGTGAGCAGTTCTTC; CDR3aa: CASSSRTGTSGRAGEQFF
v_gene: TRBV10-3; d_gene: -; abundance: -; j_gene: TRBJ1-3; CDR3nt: TGTGCCATCATGTCTCAGGTTTTAAGCTCTGGAAACACCATATATTTT; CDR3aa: CAIMSQVLSSGNTIYF
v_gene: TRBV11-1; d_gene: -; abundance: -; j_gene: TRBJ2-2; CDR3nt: TGTGCCAGCAGCTTGATCTCCCCCGGGGAGCTGTTTTTT; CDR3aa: CASSLISPGELFF
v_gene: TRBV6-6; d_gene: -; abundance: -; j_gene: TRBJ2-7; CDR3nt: TGTGCCAGCAGTTACGATCCCTACGAGCAGTACTTC; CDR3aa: CASSYDPYEQYF
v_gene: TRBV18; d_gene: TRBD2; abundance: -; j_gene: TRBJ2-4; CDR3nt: TGTGCCAGCTCACCACTCCCGAGCGGGAGAAACATTCAGTATTTC; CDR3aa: CASSPLPSGRNIQYF
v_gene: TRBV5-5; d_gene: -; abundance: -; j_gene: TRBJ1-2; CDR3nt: TGTGCCAGCAGCTTGGTACAGGGTAACGGCTACACCTTC; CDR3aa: CASSLVQGNGYTF
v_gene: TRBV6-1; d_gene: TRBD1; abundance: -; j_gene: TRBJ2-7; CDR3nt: TGTGCCAGCAGCTTGGGACAGTTGGGCTCCTACGAGCAGTACTTC; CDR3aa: CASSLGQLGSYEQYF